What follows describes a single T cell receptor beta chain. Its specificity is unknown. The germline V gene encodes CDR1 SGHVS and CDR2 FNYEAQ. The ends were cut back, 2 bases at V and 4 bases at J, with 14 bases in the middle. The CDR3 loop spans 16 amino acids. The data were produced by immunoSEQ multiplex PCR, yet TCRdb's version contains in-frame clones alone and is incomplete. The sample contains about 22,000 clones, about 90% of which appear only once. The data were taken from a study of T cells after posttransplantation cyclophosphamide. Whole-study results and caveats: Recipient CMV seropositivity and CMV reactivation strongly tracked TRB clonality. Donor-recipient repertoire similarity was low at 1-2 months, rising over year one. Tissue-infiltrating T cells from skin or gut overlapped little with blood T cells.

Control samples came 1 year after myeloablative marrow transplants with methotrexate plus calcineurin inhibitor. This TCR came from a female patient aged 50 to 65 who received an allogeneic stem cell transplant from an unrelated donor, was CMV-positive, and had chronic GVHD only. Some T cells may be graft donor cells. The chain carries TRBV7-6 and TRBJ2-2; D is unresolved. The sequencing here drew on PBMCs, taken after an allogeneic stem cell transplant with a calcineurin inhibitor and methotrexate. CDR3 coding DNA: TGTGCCAGCAGCTTATTTTCCCAGGATCCCACCGGGGAGCTGTTTTTT. Protein sequence: CASSLFSQDPTGELFF.